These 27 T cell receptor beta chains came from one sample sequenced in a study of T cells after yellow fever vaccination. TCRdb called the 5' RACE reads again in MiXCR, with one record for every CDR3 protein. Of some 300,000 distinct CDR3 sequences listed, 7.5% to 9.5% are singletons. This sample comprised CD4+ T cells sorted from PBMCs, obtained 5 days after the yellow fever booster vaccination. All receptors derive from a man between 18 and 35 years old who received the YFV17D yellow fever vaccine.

The CDR3 sequence: CASSQDDSGTGRQYF. In DNA form, the CDR3 reads TGTGCCAGCAGCCAAGACGACTCCGGGACAGGGAGGCAGTACTTC. The chain carries TRBV4-2 and TRBJ2-7; TRBD1 matches 9 bases. The CDR3 is 15 residues long. After removal of 0 bases from V and 9 bases from J, the junction contained 9 bases not matched to a gene. The V gene's germline CDR1 is LGHNA and CDR2 YNFKEQ.

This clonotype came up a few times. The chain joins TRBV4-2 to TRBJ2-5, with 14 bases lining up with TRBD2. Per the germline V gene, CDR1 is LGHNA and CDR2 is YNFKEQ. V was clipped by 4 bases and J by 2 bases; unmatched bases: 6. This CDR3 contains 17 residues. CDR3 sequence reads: CASSLGLAGGGQETQYF. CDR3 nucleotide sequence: TGTGCCAGCAGCCTAGGACTAGCGGGGGGAGGGCAAGAGACCCAGTACTTC.

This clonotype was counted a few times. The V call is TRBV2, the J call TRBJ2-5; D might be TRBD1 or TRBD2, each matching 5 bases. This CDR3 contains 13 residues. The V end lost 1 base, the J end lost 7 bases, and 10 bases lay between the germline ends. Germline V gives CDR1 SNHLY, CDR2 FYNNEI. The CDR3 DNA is TGTGCCAGCAGTGAAGGGGGGACGGGGACCCAGTACTTC. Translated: CASSEGGTGTQYF.

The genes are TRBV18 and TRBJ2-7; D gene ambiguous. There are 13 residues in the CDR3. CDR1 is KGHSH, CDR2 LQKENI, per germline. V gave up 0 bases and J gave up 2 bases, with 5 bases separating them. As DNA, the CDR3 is TGTGCCAGCTCACCACCTGGCGCCTACGAGCAGTACTTC. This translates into CASSPPGAYEQYF.

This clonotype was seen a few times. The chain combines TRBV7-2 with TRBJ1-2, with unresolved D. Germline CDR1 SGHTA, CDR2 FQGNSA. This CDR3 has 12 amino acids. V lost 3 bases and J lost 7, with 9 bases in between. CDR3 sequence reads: CASSFSLGGYTF. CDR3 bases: TGTGCCAGCAGCTTTAGTCTAGGTGGCTACACCTTC.

CDR3 sequence reads: CASSPKDSFYEQYV. CDR3 in DNA: TGTGCCAGCAGCCCAAAGGACAGCTTCTACGAGCAGTACGTC. The chain recombines TRBV6-2 or TRBV6-3 with TRBJ2-7, with D tentatively TRBD1 (6 bases). The CDR3 is made up of 14 amino acids. From germline, CDR1 is MNHEY and CDR2 SVGEGT. V was trimmed by 6 bases and J by 3 bases, leaving 15 bases between them.

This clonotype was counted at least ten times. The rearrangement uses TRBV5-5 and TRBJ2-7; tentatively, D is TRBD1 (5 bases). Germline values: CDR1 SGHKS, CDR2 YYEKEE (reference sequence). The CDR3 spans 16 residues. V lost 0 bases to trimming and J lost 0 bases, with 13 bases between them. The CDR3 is CASSLEGVTDSYEQYF. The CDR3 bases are TGTGCCAGCAGCTTGGAAGGGGTGACGGACTCCTACGAGCAGTACTTC.

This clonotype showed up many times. CDR3 sequence (DNA): TGCGCCAGCAGCTTAGGGGACAGAGGAAACATTCAGTACTTC. It is translated as CASSLGDRGNIQYF. The chain couples TRBV5-1 to TRBJ2-4, with 7 bases matching TRBD1. Looked up from germline, CDR1 is SGHRS and CDR2 is YFSETQ. The CDR3 contains 14 residues. The trim removed 2 bases at V and 6 bases at J, leaving 5 bases unmatched. The full variable domain, in which reference TRBV5-1 and TRBJ2-4 provide the parts outside the CDR3, is KAGVTQTPRYLIKTRGQQVTLSCSPISGHRSVSWYQQTPGQGLQFLFEYFSETQRNKGNFPGRFSGRQFSNSRSEMNVSTLELGDSALYLCASSLGDRGNIQYFGAGTRLSVL.

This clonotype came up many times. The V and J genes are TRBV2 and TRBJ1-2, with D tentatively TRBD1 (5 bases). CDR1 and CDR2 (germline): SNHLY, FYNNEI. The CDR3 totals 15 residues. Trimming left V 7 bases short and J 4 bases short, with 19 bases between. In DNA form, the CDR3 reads TGTGCCAGCACCAGAGAGGGGCCCCCCGGCTATGGCTACACCTTC. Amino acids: CASTREGPPGYGYTF.

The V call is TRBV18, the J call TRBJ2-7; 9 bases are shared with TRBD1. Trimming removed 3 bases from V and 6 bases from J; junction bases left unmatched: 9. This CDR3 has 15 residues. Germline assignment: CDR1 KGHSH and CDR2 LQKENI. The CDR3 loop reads CASSPLSGQGVEQYF. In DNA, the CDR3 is TGTGCCAGCTCACCGCTATCGGGACAGGGTGTCGAGCAGTACTTC.

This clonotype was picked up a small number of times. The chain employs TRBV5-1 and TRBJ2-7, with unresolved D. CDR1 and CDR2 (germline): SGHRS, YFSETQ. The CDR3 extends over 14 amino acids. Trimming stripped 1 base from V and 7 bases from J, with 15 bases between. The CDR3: CASSLFQATGEQYF. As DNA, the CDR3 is TGCGCCAGCAGCTTGTTCCAGGCAACTGGGGAGCAGTACTTC. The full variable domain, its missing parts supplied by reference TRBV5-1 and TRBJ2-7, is KAGVTQTPRYLIKTRGQQVTLSCSPISGHRSVSWYQQTPGQGLQFLFEYFSETQRNKGNFPGRFSGRQFSNSRSEMNVSTLELGDSALYLCASSLFQATGEQYFGPGTRLTVT.

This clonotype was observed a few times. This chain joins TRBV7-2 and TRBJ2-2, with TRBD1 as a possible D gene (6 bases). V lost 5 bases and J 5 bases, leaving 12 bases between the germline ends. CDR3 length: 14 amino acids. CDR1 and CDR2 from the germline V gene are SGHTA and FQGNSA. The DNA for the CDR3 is TGTGCCAGCAGCCGACAGGCCTCGACCGGGGAGCTGTTTTTT. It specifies CASSRQASTGELFF.

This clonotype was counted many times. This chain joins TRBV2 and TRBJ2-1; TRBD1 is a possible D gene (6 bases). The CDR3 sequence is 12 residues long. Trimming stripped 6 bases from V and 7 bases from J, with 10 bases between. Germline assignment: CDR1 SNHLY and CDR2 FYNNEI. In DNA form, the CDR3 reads TGTGCCAGCAGCGTAGACAGGAATGAGCAGTTCTTC. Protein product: CASSVDRNEQFF.

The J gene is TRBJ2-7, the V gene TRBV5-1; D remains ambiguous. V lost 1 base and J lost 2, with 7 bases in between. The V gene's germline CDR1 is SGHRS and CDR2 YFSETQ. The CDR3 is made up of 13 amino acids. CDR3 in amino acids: CASSLTPAYEQYF. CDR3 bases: TGCGCCAGCAGCTTGACACCCGCCTACGAGCAGTACTTC.

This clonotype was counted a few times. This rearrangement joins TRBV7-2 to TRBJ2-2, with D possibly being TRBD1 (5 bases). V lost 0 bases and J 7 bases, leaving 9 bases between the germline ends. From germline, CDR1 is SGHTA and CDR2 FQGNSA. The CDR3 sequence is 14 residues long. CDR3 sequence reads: CASSLAQGNGELFF. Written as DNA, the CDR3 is TGTGCCAGCAGCTTAGCGCAGGGAAACGGGGAGCTGTTTTTT. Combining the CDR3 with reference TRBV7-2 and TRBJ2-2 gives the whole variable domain GAGVSQSPSNKVTEKGKDVELRCDPISGHTALYWYRQSLGQGLEFLIYFQGNSAPDKSGLPSDRFSAERTGGSVSTLTIQRTQQEDSAVYLCASSLAQGNGELFFGEGSRLTVL.

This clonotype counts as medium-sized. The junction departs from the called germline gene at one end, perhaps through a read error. CDR3 DNA: TGTGCCAGCAGCCCCCGTACGGGGTCTGTTGACTTC. It translates to CASSPRTGSVDF. The chain recombines TRBV7-2 with TRBJ2-7, with a weak D call TRBD2 (5 bases). CDR3 length: 12 residues. CDR1 and CDR2 (germline): SGHTA, FQGNSA.

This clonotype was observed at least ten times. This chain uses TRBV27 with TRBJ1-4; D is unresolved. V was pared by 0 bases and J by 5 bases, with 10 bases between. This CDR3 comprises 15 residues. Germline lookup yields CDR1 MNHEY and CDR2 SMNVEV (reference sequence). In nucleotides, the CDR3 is TGTGCCAGCAGTTTATCGGCAGGAGTGAATGAAAAACTGTTTTTT. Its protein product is CASSLSAGVNEKLFF.

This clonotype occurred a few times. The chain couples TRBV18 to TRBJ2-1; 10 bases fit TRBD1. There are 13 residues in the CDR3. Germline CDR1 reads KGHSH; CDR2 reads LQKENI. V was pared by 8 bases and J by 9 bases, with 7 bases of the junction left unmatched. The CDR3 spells CASTGTGVSEQFF. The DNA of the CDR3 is TGTGCCAGCACCGGGACAGGGGTATCTGAGCAGTTCTTC.

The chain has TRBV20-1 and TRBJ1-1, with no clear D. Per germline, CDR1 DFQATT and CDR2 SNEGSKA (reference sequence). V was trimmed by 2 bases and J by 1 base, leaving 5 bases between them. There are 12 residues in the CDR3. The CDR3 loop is CSARSPNTEAFF. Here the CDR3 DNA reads TGCAGTGCTAGAAGCCCGAACACTGAAGCTTTCTTT.

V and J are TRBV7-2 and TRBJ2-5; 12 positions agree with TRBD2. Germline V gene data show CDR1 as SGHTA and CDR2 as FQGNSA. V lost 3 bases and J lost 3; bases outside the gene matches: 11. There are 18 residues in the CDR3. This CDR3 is CASSFMWQLAGGKETQYF. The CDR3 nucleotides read TGTGCCAGCAGCTTCATGTGGCAACTAGCGGGGGGTAAAGAGACCCAGTACTTC.

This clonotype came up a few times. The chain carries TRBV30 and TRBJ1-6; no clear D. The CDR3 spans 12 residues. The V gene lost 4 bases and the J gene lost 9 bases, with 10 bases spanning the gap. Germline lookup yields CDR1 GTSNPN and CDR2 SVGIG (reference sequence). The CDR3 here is CAWNMRFSPLHF. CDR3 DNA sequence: TGTGCCTGGAATATGCGGTTTTCACCCCTCCACTTT.

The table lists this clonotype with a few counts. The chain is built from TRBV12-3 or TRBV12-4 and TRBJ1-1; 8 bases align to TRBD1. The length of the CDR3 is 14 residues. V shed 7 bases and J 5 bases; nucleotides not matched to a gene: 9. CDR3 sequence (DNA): TGTGCCAGCAACTCTGGACAGGGTAAAACTGAAGCTTTCTTT. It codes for CASNSGQGKTEAFF.

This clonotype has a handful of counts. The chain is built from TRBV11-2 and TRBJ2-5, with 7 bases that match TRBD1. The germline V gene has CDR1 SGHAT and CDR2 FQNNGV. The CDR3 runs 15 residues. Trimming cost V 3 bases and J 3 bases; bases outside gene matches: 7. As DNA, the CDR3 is TGTGCCAGCAGCTTTCTCACAGGGGCGGAAGAGACCCAGTACTTC. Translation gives CASSFLTGAEETQYF.

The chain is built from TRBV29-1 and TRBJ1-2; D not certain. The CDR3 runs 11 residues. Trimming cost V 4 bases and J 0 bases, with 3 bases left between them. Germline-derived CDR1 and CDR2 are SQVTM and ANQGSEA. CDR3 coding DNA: TGCAGCGTTGTAGCTAACTATGGCTACACCTTC. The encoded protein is CSVVANYGYTF.

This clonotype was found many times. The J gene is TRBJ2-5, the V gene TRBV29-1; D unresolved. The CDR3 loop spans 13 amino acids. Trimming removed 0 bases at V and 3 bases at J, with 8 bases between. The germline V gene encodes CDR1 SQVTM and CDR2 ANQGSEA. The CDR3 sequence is CSVEEARKETQYF. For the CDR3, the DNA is TGCAGCGTTGAAGAGGCTAGAAAAGAGACCCAGTACTTC.

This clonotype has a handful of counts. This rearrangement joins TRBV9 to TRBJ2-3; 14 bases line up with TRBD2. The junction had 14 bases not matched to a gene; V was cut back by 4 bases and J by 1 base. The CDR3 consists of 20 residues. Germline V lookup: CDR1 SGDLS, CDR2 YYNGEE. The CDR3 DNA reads TGTGCCAGCAGCCTCACCGGACTAGCGGGGGGTGATTCAGGCACAGATACGCAGTATTTT. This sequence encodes CASSLTGLAGGDSGTDTQYF.

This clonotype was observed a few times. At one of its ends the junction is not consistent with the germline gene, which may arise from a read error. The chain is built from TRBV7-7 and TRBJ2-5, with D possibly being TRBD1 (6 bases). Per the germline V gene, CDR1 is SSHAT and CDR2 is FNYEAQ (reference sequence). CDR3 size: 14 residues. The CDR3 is CASSSTGPQETQYF. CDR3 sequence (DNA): TGTGCTAGCAGCTCGACAGGACCTCAAGAGACCCAGTACTTC.